The 14 T cell receptor beta chains listed next were all sequenced from one sample in a study of T-cell reconstitution after alpha-beta-depleted transplantation in children. During its preparation, the TCRbeta library received unique molecular identifiers. Each CDR3 protein gets one entry after TCRdb re-called the PCR reads with MiXCR. This table has about 600,000 distinct CDR3 sequences, 10% to 15% appearing once. Sequencing was performed on PBMCs, mostly from graft donor cells, taken 360 days after TCRalphabeta/CD19-depleted stem cell transplant. The receptors originated from a male patient aged 5 to 17 who had a stem cell transplant for acute myeloid leukemia, so the T cells may come from the graft donor.

This rearrangement joins TRBV20-1 to TRBJ2-2; D is perhaps TRBD2 (5 bases). V lost 4 bases, J lost 0 bases, and 9 bases lay in between. This CDR3 spans 14 amino acids. CDR1 is DFQATT, CDR2 SNEGSKA, per germline (reference sequence). The CDR3 here is CSATGISNTGELFF. The CDR3 region has the DNA TGCAGTGCTACCGGGATCTCGAACACCGGGGAGCTGTTTTTT.

This clonotype was counted many times. J is TRBJ1-6 and V is TRBV7-9; TRBD1 aligns across 11 bases. The CDR3 extends over 16 amino acids. Germline values: CDR1 SEHNR, CDR2 FQNEAQ (reference sequence). Trimming removed 3 bases from V and 7 bases from J; junction bases left unmatched: 5. As DNA, the CDR3 is TGTGCCAGCAGCTTCCCCGGGACAGGGGGGAATTCACCCCTCCACTTT. Amino acids: CASSFPGTGGNSPLHF.

The chain joins TRBV7-9 to TRBJ2-3, with D uncertain. The length of the CDR3 is 16 residues. Trimming removed 2 bases at V and 3 bases at J, with 15 bases between. Germline assignment: CDR1 SEHNR and CDR2 FQNEAQ (reference sequence). The CDR3 region has the DNA TGTGCCAGCAGCTTACCGGTCCCCACTCGAACAGATACGCAGTATTTT. Its translation: CASSLPVPTRTDTQYF. The complete variable domain, with remaining parts taken from reference TRBV7-9 and TRBJ2-3, reads DTGVSQNPRHKITKRGQNVTFRCDPISEHNRLYWYRQTLGQGPEFLTYFQNEAQLEKSRLLSDRFSAERPKGSFSTLEIQRTEQGDSAMYLCASSLPVPTRTDTQYFGPGTRLTVL.

The V gene is TRBV7-2, the J gene TRBJ2-5; D is possibly TRBD1 or TRBD2 (5 bases each). V was pared by 5 bases and J by 5 bases, with 21 bases between. This CDR3 region has 16 residues. Germline V gene data show CDR1 as SGHTA and CDR2 as FQGNSA. The CDR3 is CASSPQGAASRETQYF. Here the CDR3 DNA reads TGTGCCAGCAGCCCACAAGGGGCGGCTAGCAGGGAGACCCAGTACTTC.

The table lists this clonotype with many counts. The chain combines TRBV12-3 or TRBV12-4 with TRBJ2-3; weak D call: TRBD2 (5 bases). The CDR3 totals 14 residues. The V end lost 3 bases, the J end lost 2 bases, and 9 bases lay between the germline ends. CDR3 region: CASSLGGHTDTQYF. For the CDR3, the DNA is TGTGCCAGCAGTTTGGGCGGGCACACAGATACGCAGTATTTT.

This clonotype was counted ten times or more. V usage is TRBV7-2 and J usage is TRBJ2-1, with D perhaps matching TRBD2 (6 bases). V shed 2 bases and J shed 6 bases, with 8 bases lying between them. The length of the CDR3 is 13 residues. The germline gives CDR1 SGHTA, CDR2 FQGNSA. CDR3: CASSLLAINEQFF. The CDR3 nucleotides are TGTGCCAGCAGCTTACTAGCGATCAATGAGCAGTTCTTC.

This clonotype was detected only a few times. V is TRBV20-1 and J is TRBJ2-3; D remains unclear. Between the trimmed V and J ends, which lost 4 bases and 4 bases, there was a span of 6 bases. CDR1 is DFQATT, CDR2 SNEGSKA, per germline (reference sequence). The CDR3 consists of 11 residues. This chain's CDR3 is CSATGADTQYF. The CDR3 region has the DNA TGCAGTGCTACAGGTGCAGATACGCAGTATTTT.

The sample holds many counts of this clonotype. The chain uses TRBV27 and TRBJ2-1; TRBD2 matches at 10 bases. CDR1 is MNHEY, CDR2 SMNVEV, per germline (reference sequence). CDR3 length equals 15 residues. V gave up 7 bases and J gave up 6 bases; unmatched junction bases: 9. The CDR3 nucleotides read TGTGCCAGCACCCTAGCGGGAGTAAGGGGCAATGAGCAGTTCTTC. Translating gives CASTLAGVRGNEQFF.

V and J are TRBV9 and TRBJ2-1, with a possible D match to TRBD2 (6 bases). This CDR3 spans 16 amino acids. Looked up from germline, CDR1 is SGDLS and CDR2 is YYNGEE. With 3 bases removed from V and 4 bases from J, the gap between germline ends came to 17 bases. The CDR3 here is CASSGGGGDFYNEQFF. The CDR3 DNA is TGTGCCAGCAGCGGAGGAGGAGGGGACTTTTACAATGAGCAGTTCTTC.

V usage is TRBV6-5 and J usage is TRBJ2-7, with 11 bases identical to TRBD2. Germline V gives CDR1 MNHEY, CDR2 SVGAGI. J lost 2 bases, V lost 2 bases, and 8 bases had no gene match. This CDR3 region has 17 residues. The CDR3 here is CASSYVTGTSGTYEQYF. The CDR3 nucleotides read TGTGCCAGCAGTTACGTTACCGGGACTAGCGGAACCTACGAGCAGTACTTC.

The chain joins TRBV7-2 to TRBJ2-1; unclear D gene. The CDR3 is made up of 15 amino acids. V was cut by 4 bases and J by 3 bases, with 13 bases left in between. Germline V CDR1 and CDR2: SGHTA, FQGNSA. The CDR3 is CASSSLPRRYNEQFF. The CDR3 DNA sequence: TGTGCCAGCAGCTCCCTTCCACGTCGCTACAATGAGCAGTTCTTC.

The chain recombines TRBV3-1 with TRBJ1-2; TRBD1 might be the D (6 bases). V was shortened by 4 bases and J by 6 bases, with 12 bases between the two germline ends. Germline CDR1 reads LGHDT; CDR2 reads YNNKEL (reference sequence). This CDR3 is built from 13 residues. CDR3 in DNA: TGTGCCAGCAGCCTTACAGGGTTGGATGGCTACACCTTC. The encoded protein is CASSLTGLDGYTF.

V is TRBV7-9 and J is TRBJ1-2; TRBD1 agrees at 11 bases. The CDR3 consists of 16 residues. Germline trimming cut 5 bases from V and 5 bases from J; bases unmatched to any gene: 10. Germline CDR1 and CDR2: SEHNR and FQNEAQ (reference sequence). The CDR3 reads CASSPDRGRGVYGYTF. DNA for the CDR3: TGTGCCAGCAGCCCGGACAGGGGGCGTGGAGTATATGGCTACACCTTC.

This sequence joins TRBV29-1 and TRBJ2-1; the D is unclear. This CDR3 region has 15 residues. V lost 4 bases and J lost 0, with 13 bases in between. Per the germline V gene, CDR1 is SQVTM and CDR2 is ANQGSEA. The DNA for the CDR3 is TGCAGCGTTGTAGCAGGTTTCCCCTCCTACAATGAGCAGTTCTTC. Residues: CSVVAGFPSYNEQFF.